This record concerns one T cell receptor (beta chain) sequence. Its antigen is unidentified. Starting material for RNA and DNA co-extraction consisted of about 20-33 mg of unsorted bulk tissue. Each tumor sample had over 80% viable tumor cells. The source of the sample is a study of tumor-infiltrating lymphocytes in primary liver carcinoma. Across the study: Donors had hepatocellular carcinoma or combined HCC and intrahepatic cholangiocarcinoma. These were node-negative, non-metastatic T1-T3 tumors of roughly 4 to 10 cm. Study-wide points: Top clones occupying all five tumor regions numbered only about 8-25%.

The investigators made TCR beta cDNA from 400 to 500 ng total RNA, using a constant-region primer. Three nested multiplex PCR rounds, a slightly modified ARM-PCR method, built the TCR beta libraries. With TRBV1-TRBV30 forward primers and a C-beta reverse primer, the first two PCR rounds were run for nine to eleven cycles each. TCRdb re-analysed the multiplex PCR reads in MiXCR, keeping a single row per CDR3 protein. The sample has roughly 100,000 distinct CDR3 sequences; roughly four fifths are singletons. V lost 4 bases and J lost 0, with 10 bases in between. Germline CDR1 SGHNT, CDR2 YYREEE (reference sequence). The CDR3 spans 15 residues.

This chain connects TRBV5-4 to TRBJ2-2; TRBD2 is a possible D gene (6 bases). The sequencing sample was made of liver tumor tissue from sampling region 3. Indicated subset: tumor region T3, left-lateral pole. The clonotype was recovered from a man aged 40-50 years with primary liver carcinoma and hepatitis B virus infection. CDR3 nucleotides: TGTGCCAGCAGCACGGGAGAAGCGAACACCGGGGAGCTGTTTTTT. Translated, it gives CASSTGEANTGELFF.